These 21 T cell receptor beta chains share one sample of origin, sequenced in a study of cytomegalovirus exposure and HLA in healthy donors. PCR primers comprised 60 Vbeta and 13 Jbeta primers. Sequencing was performed with immunoSEQ multiplex PCR; in TCRdb, only in-frame clones are kept and a portion is missing. The profile shows tens of thousands of clones, about two thirds of them singletons. The sequencing input was PBMCs. The receptor set was obtained from a woman aged 40-49 years in good health and CMV-seropositive.

The gene calls are TRBV11-2 and TRBJ2-7, with a tentative D call TRBD2 (6 bases). Trimming took off 4 bases at V and 8 bases at J, with 9 bases between the two ends. The germline CDR1 and CDR2 sequences are SGHAT and FQNNGV. CDR3 length: 11 residues. The CDR3 loop reads CASSWGEQQYF. In DNA form, the CDR3 reads TGTGCCAGCAGCTGGGGGGAGCAGCAGTACTTC.

This clone appeared once. The chain joins TRBV18 to TRBJ2-7; D ambiguous. Germline V lookup: CDR1 KGHSH, CDR2 LQKENI. V was pared by 0 bases and J by 3 bases, with 6 bases between. The CDR3 loop spans 13 amino acids. For the CDR3, the DNA is TGTGCCAGCTCACCACCCTCGGGCTACGAGCAGTACTTC. Translating gives CASSPPSGYEQYF.

This clone was found once. The chain has TRBV5-1 and TRBJ2-3, with D tentatively TRBD1 (6 bases). Deletions cut 0 bases from V and 0 bases from J, with 14 bases between. The CDR3 runs 17 residues. Germline values: CDR1 SGHRS, CDR2 YFSETQ. CDR3 sequence reads: CASSLGGGHSSTDTQYF. CDR3 nucleotide sequence: TGCGCCAGCAGCTTGGGTGGGGGCCACTCTAGCACAGATACGCAGTATTTT.

This clone was seen a few times. With a far larger clone one base away, a read error is the likely cause. This specimen includes other DNA sequences encoding the same CDR3. The rearrangement uses TRBV4-1 and TRBJ2-7, with D possibly TRBD1 on 6 matching bases. This CDR3 has 14 amino acids. The V gene's germline CDR1 is MGHRA and CDR2 YSYEKL. V was trimmed by 3 bases and J by 6 bases, leaving 15 bases between them. CDR3 amino acids: CASSHSLDRTEQYF. The CDR3 DNA sequence: TGCGCCAGCAGCCATTCATTAGACAGGACCGAGCAGTACTTC.

Judged by abundance, this clone is medium-sized (0.01 to 0.1%). V is TRBV27 and J is TRBJ1-1, with TRBD1 matching 7 bases. V was pared by 5 bases and J by 0 bases, with 3 bases of the junction left unmatched. This CDR3 has 14 amino acids. Germline V gene sequence: CDR1 MNHEY, CDR2 SMNVEV (reference sequence). This chain's CDR3 is CASSPRGLNTEAFF. The CDR3, as DNA: TGTGCCAGCAGTCCGAGGGGGCTGAACACTGAAGCTTTCTTT.

The CDR3, as DNA: TGTGCCAGCCGATACCGGGACAGAGGTACTGAAGCTTTCTTT. Its translation is CASRYRDRGTEAFF. This chain links TRBV6-1 with TRBJ1-1; 7 nucleotides align to TRBD1. The CDR3 has 14 residues. Germline V gene data show CDR1 as MNHNS and CDR2 as SASEGT. J gave up 5 bases and V 8 bases, and 11 bases lay outside the gene matches.

The V gene is TRBV5-1, the J gene TRBJ2-1; possible D gene TRBD2, 5 bases. Germline CDR1 SGHRS, CDR2 YFSETQ. The CDR3 extends over 16 amino acids. Trimming pared 4 bases from V and 3 bases from J, leaving 17 bases between. For the CDR3, the DNA is TGCGCCAGCAGCGAAGCGGCCCCGTGGGTCTACAATGAGCAGTTCTTC. It is translated as CASSEAAPWVYNEQFF. The full variable domain, its missing parts supplied by reference TRBV5-1 and TRBJ2-1, is KAGVTQTPRYLIKTRGQQVTLSCSPISGHRSVSWYQQTPGQGLQFLFEYFSETQRNKGNFPGRFSGRQFSNSRSEMNVSTLELGDSALYLCASSEAAPWVYNEQFFGPGTRLTVL.

V usage is TRBV7-6 and J usage is TRBJ2-7, with 7 bases lining up with TRBD1. Germline lookup yields CDR1 SGHVS and CDR2 FNYEAQ. V lost 8 bases, J lost 2 bases, and 6 bases stayed unmatched. This CDR3 contains 13 residues. CDR3: CASARQGAYEQYF. The CDR3 DNA reads TGTGCCAGCGCACGGCAGGGGGCCTACGAGCAGTACTTC.

V and J are TRBV12-5 and TRBJ1-1; D might be TRBD1 (5 bases). Trimming pared 3 bases from V and 6 bases from J, leaving 14 bases between. Germline-derived CDR1 and CDR2 are LGHNT and FRNRAP. The CDR3 is 14 amino acids. The chain's CDR3 is CASGFSQGYPEAFF. DNA of the CDR3: TGTGCTAGTGGTTTTAGTCAGGGATACCCTGAAGCTTTCTTT.

The chain joins TRBV4-1 to TRBJ1-2; 7 bases fit TRBD1. The CDR3 covers 18 residues. V gave up 4 bases and J gave up 2 bases; unmatched junction bases: 16. Germline CDR1 and CDR2: MGHRA and YSYEKL. Written as DNA, the CDR3 is TGCGCCAGCAGCCGCCTCGGTTTCTCGCCAGGGGGAAACTATGGCTACACCTTC. Translation: CASSRLGFSPGGNYGYTF.

This clone was seen ten or more times. J is TRBJ1-5 and V is TRBV2; the match to TRBD1 covers 8 bases. This CDR3 is 14 amino acids long. V shed 5 bases, J shed 6 bases, and the junction held 6 bases outside the gene matches. CDR1 is SNHLY, CDR2 FYNNEI, per germline. The CDR3 is CASSPGGEAQPQHF. CDR3 in DNA: TGTGCCAGCAGTCCAGGGGGCGAGGCTCAGCCCCAGCATTTT.

The CDR3 here is CASSLGAGLAGARRETQYF. CDR3 DNA: TGTGCCAGCAGCTTGGGGGCAGGACTAGCGGGGGCCCGACGGGAGACCCAGTACTTC. V gene TRBV5-8 combines with J gene TRBJ2-5; 13 nucleotides match TRBD2. The trim removed 0 bases at V and 5 bases at J, leaving 13 bases unmatched. Germline V CDR1 and CDR2: SGHTS, YDEGEE. The CDR3 has 19 residues.

This clone was recorded once. This chain joins TRBV25-1 and TRBJ1-2, with D uncertain. V lost 6 bases and J 6 bases, leaving 8 bases between the germline ends. Germline CDR1 is MGHDK and CDR2 is SYGVNS. The CDR3 spans 11 residues. CDR3 sequence reads: CASRRGNGYTF. CDR3 nucleotide sequence: TGTGCCAGCAGGAGAGGGAATGGCTACACCTTC.

The rearrangement uses TRBV9 and TRBJ2-1; 16 positions agree with TRBD2. Germline V gene sequence: CDR1 SGDLS, CDR2 YYNGEE. V lost 4 bases to trimming and J lost 6 bases; unmatched junction nucleotides: 10. The CDR3 consists of 18 residues. The CDR3 here is CASSPGLAGGLLGNEQFF. The CDR3 region has the DNA TGTGCCAGCAGCCCGGGACTAGCGGGGGGGTTATTGGGCAATGAGCAGTTCTTC.

The chain has TRBV29-1 and TRBJ1-4; 7 nucleotides agree with TRBD1. The CDR3 length is 13 residues. Germline V gene data show CDR1 as SQVTM and CDR2 as ANQGSEA. V lost 4 bases to trimming and J lost 8 bases; unmatched junction nucleotides: 7. CDR3 loop: CSVGRGQEEKLFF. In DNA, the CDR3 is TGCAGCGTTGGAAGGGGGCAGGAAGAAAAACTGTTTTTT.

V and J are TRBV19 and TRBJ2-2; D may be TRBD2 (6 bases). V was pared by 6 bases and J by 4 bases, with 15 bases between. Germline CDR1 LNHDA, CDR2 SQIVND (reference sequence). The CDR3 loop spans 15 amino acids. The CDR3 region is CASSQRAGSTGELFF. CDR3 in DNA: TGTGCCAGTAGCCAAAGAGCGGGCAGCACCGGGGAGCTGTTTTTT.

There are a few counts of this clone. The chain combines TRBV19 with TRBJ1-2; 9 bases fit TRBD1. The CDR3 totals 16 residues. The V and J ends lost 6 bases and 5 bases, in that order; junction bases with no gene match: 13. CDR1 and CDR2 (germline): LNHDA, SQIVND (reference sequence). This chain's CDR3 is CASRRTPGQGEYGYTF. DNA for the CDR3: TGTGCCAGTAGGCGGACCCCGGGACAGGGAGAGTATGGCTACACCTTC.

This clone was found a few times. This chain uses TRBV6-6 with TRBJ2-7, with 10 bases lining up with TRBD2. The CDR3 has 16 residues. V gave up 0 bases and J gave up 4 bases; unmatched junction bases: 6. CDR1 and CDR2 from the germline V gene are MNHNY and SVGAGI (reference sequence). The CDR3 DNA is TGTGCCAGCAGTTACTCGGAAAGCGGGGGGGCGTACGAGCAGTACTTC. Amino acid sequence: CASSYSESGGAYEQYF.

V gene TRBV5-6 combines with J gene TRBJ2-5, with TRBD1 matching 8 bases. The ends lost 1 base at V and 4 bases at J; junction bases unmatched: 0. The germline V gene encodes CDR1 SGHDT and CDR2 YYEEEE. The CDR3 extends over 13 amino acids. CDR3 residues: CASSLQGAETQYF. Written as DNA, the CDR3 is TGTGCCAGCAGCTTGCAGGGGGCAGAGACCCAGTACTTC.

This clone showed up just a few times. The CDR3 DNA sequence: TGTGCCAGCAGCTCATTGACAGCATACAATGAGCAGTTCTTC. Translating gives CASSSLTAYNEQFF. The chain links TRBV7-9 to TRBJ2-1, with a possible D match to TRBD1 (5 bases). The CDR3 runs 14 residues. Trimming stripped 4 bases from V and 4 bases from J, with 11 bases between. The germline V gene has CDR1 SEHNR and CDR2 FQNEAQ (reference sequence). Supplemented by reference TRBV7-9 and TRBJ2-1, the full variable domain reads DTGVSQNPRHKITKRGQNVTFRCDPISEHNRLYWYRQTLGQGPEFLTYFQNEAQLEKSRLLSDRFSAERPKGSFSTLEIQRTEQGDSAMYLCASSSLTAYNEQFFGPGTRLTVL.

The CDR3 bases are TGTGCCAGCAGGAGAGCATACCTGAACACTGAAGCTTTCTTT. As protein: CASRRAYLNTEAFF. The gene calls are TRBV11-2 and TRBJ1-1, with D unclear. With 6 bases removed from V and 0 bases from J, the gap between germline ends came to 11 bases. Germline lookup yields CDR1 SGHAT and CDR2 FQNNGV. The CDR3 runs to 14 residues.